The sequence of this TCR beta chain was determined in a study of regulatory T cells in long-lasting Graves disease. Study as a whole: The term persistent Graves' disease signified upward of 5 years on antithyroid drugs with positive TSH receptor antibodies.

This sample's time point: persistent/refractory GD, antithyroid drugs over 5 years with positive TRAb. Construction of the TCR library relied on RNA isolated from PBMCs. Germline CDR1 reads MNHEY; CDR2 reads SMNVEV (reference sequence). CDR3 size: 12 residues. V was clipped by 6 bases and J by 7 bases, with 9 bases between them. Overall study findings and caveats: The persistent group shared around 2,700 public clonotypes, more than the approximately 880 shared by new patients.

The authors built TCR beta libraries using iRepertoire HTBI primers and Arm-PCR of CDR3 regions. Using its own MiXCR run on the multiplex PCR reads, TCRdb lists one record per CDR3 protein. Of hundreds of thousands of distinct CDR3 sequences in the sample, about 20% were seen once. There are a few counts of this clonotype. Its antigen is still unknown. The chain carries TRBV27 and TRBJ1-4, with D uncertain. The TCR sequence derives from a female donor with Graves disease. Sequenced material: peripheral blood mononuclear cells (PBMCs), taken when the disease was refractory, from a patient treated with antithyroid drugs. The CDR3 spells CASSPESEKLFF. The CDR3 DNA follows: TGTGCCAGCAGCCCGGAATCTGAAAAACTGTTTTTT.